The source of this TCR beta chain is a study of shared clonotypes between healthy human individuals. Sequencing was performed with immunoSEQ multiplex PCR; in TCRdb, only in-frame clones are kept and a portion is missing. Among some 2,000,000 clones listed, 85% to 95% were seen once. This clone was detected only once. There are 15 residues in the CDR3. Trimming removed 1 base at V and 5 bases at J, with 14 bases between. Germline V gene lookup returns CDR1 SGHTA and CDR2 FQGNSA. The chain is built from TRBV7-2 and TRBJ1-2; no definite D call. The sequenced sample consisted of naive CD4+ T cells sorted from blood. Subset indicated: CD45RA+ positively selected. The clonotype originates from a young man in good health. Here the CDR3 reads CASSLGDGIGYGYTF. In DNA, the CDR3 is TGTGCCAGCAGCTTAGGTGATGGGATAGGATATGGCTACACCTTC.